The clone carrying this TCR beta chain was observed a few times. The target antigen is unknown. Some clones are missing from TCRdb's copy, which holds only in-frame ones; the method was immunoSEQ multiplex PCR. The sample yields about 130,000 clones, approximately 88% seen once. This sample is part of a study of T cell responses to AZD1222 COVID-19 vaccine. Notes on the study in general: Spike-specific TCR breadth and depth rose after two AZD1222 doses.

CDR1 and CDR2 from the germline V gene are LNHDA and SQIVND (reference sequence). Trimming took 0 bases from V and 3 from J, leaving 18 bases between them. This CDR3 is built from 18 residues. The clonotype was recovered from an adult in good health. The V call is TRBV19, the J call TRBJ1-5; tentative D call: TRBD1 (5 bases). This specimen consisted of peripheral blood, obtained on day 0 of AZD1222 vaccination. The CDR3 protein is CASSIDTLGDSPNQPQHF. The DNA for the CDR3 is TGTGCCAGTAGTATAGATACCTTGGGGGACTCGCCCAATCAGCCCCAGCATTTT.